This T cell receptor (beta chain) was captured in a study of cytomegalovirus exposure and HLA in healthy donors. Study-wide findings and caveats: Reportedly, fewer N-insertions than the approximately 610-donor mean appeared in an Asian-associated ancestry cluster in a later analysis. When analyzed later, a missense DCLRE1C variant was found to be linked to TCR beta V- and J-gene trimming. Immune exposure data for these donors was limited to CMV serostatus.

Comment on this clone: Antigen: not known.

In the PCR, 60 Vbeta and 13 Jbeta primers were used. Repertoires were generated with immunoSEQ multiplex PCR, while TCRdb's copy carries only in-frame clones and drops some. Among 85,000 to 100,000 clones, around 82% were seen once, and the ten largest hold more than 0.6%. The CDR3 has 14 residues. V was cut by 2 bases and J by 5 bases, with 12 bases left in between. Germline V gene data show CDR1 as SGHAT and CDR2 as FQNNGV. The receptor was isolated from a woman aged 55-69 years in good health and CMV-seronegative. Sequencing input: PBMCs. This chain connects TRBV11-2 to TRBJ2-5; TRBD2 might be the D (6 bases). CDR3 residues: CASSLNRGGETQYF. The CDR3 DNA follows: TGTGCCAGCAGCTTAAATAGAGGAGGGGAGACCCAGTACTTC. Combining the CDR3 with reference TRBV11-2 and TRBJ2-5 gives the whole variable domain EAGVAQSPRYKIIEKRQSVAFWCNPISGHATLYWYQQILGQGPKLLIQFQNNGVVDDSQLPKDRFSAERLKGVDSTLKIQPAKLEDSAVYLCASSLNRGGETQYFGPGTRLLVL.